The 7 T cell receptor beta chains presented below share a single source sample, sequenced in a study of beta chain features in type 1 diabetes. The entirety of the isolated RNA underwent reverse transcription, so expressed TCRB transcripts were sequenced. Measured with immunoSEQ multiplex PCR; TCRdb has only the in-frame clones, and not every one. The profile shows about 930,000 clones, about 17% of them singletons. Material for sequencing was naive CD4+ T cells from blood. Every receptor here comes from a woman aged 18-30 years in good health.

This clone was detected a few times. V and J are TRBV27 and TRBJ2-2; maybe TRBD2 (7 bases). Trimming took off 2 bases at V and 6 bases at J, with 10 bases between the two ends. The V gene's germline CDR1 is MNHEY and CDR2 SMNVEV (reference sequence). The CDR3 is 14 residues long. The CDR3 here is CASSLTGRAGELFF. CDR3 DNA: TGTGCCAGCAGTTTAACAGGGAGGGCCGGGGAGCTGTTTTTT.

The rearrangement uses TRBV18 and TRBJ2-6, with unresolved D. Trimming pared 2 bases from V and 0 bases from J, leaving 8 bases between. Germline lookup yields CDR1 KGHSH and CDR2 LQKENI. The CDR3 has 16 residues. DNA of the CDR3: TGTGCCAGCTCACCAGGGCAAAGCTCTGGGGCCAACGTCCTGACTTTC. Protein: CASSPGQSSGANVLTF.

The chain uses TRBV28 and TRBJ2-3; 12 bases are shared with TRBD2. With V trimmed by 3 bases and J by 5 bases, 6 bases remained unmatched. The CDR3 spans 16 residues. Germline V gives CDR1 MDHEN, CDR2 SYDVKM. CDR3 protein: CASSFYPGLAGDTQYF. The CDR3 DNA reads as TGTGCCAGCAGTTTCTACCCGGGACTAGCGGGAGATACGCAGTATTTT.

The rearrangement links TRBV2 to TRBJ1-1; TRBD1 agrees at 7 bases. The CDR3 is 18 amino acids. The V segment lost 7 bases and the J segment 0 bases; nucleotides outside the gene matches: 17. Germline V gives CDR1 SNHLY, CDR2 FYNNEI. The CDR3 bases are TGTGCCAGCAATGTTCCACAGGGGTTGGGGACCATGAACACTGAAGCTTTCTTT. The encoded protein is CASNVPQGLGTMNTEAFF.

The J gene is TRBJ2-1, the V gene TRBV19, with TRBD1 matching over 7 bases. The ends lost 7 bases at V and 6 bases at J; junction bases unmatched: 6. The CDR3 has 13 residues. Germline CDR1 reads LNHDA; CDR2 reads SQIVND (reference sequence). Here the CDR3 reads CASNGQATNEQFF. The CDR3 DNA is TGTGCCAGTAACGGACAGGCCACCAATGAGCAGTTCTTC. Variable domain in full (rest from reference TRBV19 and TRBJ2-1): DGGITQSPKYLFRKEGQNVTLSCEQNLNHDAMYWYRQDPGQGLRLIYYSQIVNDFQKGDIAEGYSVSREKKESFPLTVTSAQKNPTAFYLCASNGQATNEQFFGPGTRLTVL.

This clone was seen a few times. The rearrangement links TRBV5-6 to TRBJ2-3; possible D gene TRBD1, 6 bases. Looked up from germline, CDR1 is SGHDT and CDR2 is YYEEEE. V dropped 0 bases and J dropped 6 bases, with 8 bases sitting between them. The CDR3 contains 13 residues. The CDR3 spells CASSLDRVDTQYF. The CDR3 nucleotides read TGTGCCAGCAGCTTGGACAGGGTTGATACGCAGTATTTT.

As concerns this clone: An end of the junction differs from the germline gene, which may be a read error. The chain links TRBV19 to TRBJ2-5; 9 bases line up with TRBD2. Per the germline V gene, CDR1 is LNHDA and CDR2 is SQIVND (reference sequence). The CDR3 extends over 13 amino acids. Here the CDR3 DNA reads TGTGCCAGTAAGACTAGCGGTCAAGAGGCCCAGTACTTC. Protein sequence: CASKTSGQEAQYF.